The 19 T cell receptor beta chains given below trace back to one sample, sequenced in a study of shared clonotypes between healthy human individuals. The protocol was immunoSEQ multiplex PCR, while the TCRdb copy is restricted to in-frame clones and leaves out a portion. The repertoire has some 900,000 clones, 76% of them found once; the top ten carry about 1.5%. The sequenced sample consisted of memory CD4+ T cells sorted from blood. Stated subset: CD45RA-negative fraction. The receptors were sampled from a man aged 18-30 years in good health.

The chain is built from TRBV6-6 and TRBJ2-7; 14 bases are shared with TRBD2. The CDR3 is 15 residues long. In germline, CDR1 is MNHNY, CDR2 SVGAGI (reference sequence). V shed 5 bases, J shed 7 bases, and the junction held 7 bases outside the gene matches. Written as DNA, the CDR3 is TGTGCCAGCAGTCCTCGACTAGCGGGGGGGTGGGAGCAGTACTTC. It encodes CASSPRLAGGWEQYF.

The gene calls are TRBV6-5 and TRBJ2-5, with D possibly TRBD1 on 5 matching bases. Judging by the DNA end, TRBJ2-7 fits better; the J call may be wrong. Germline-derived CDR1 and CDR2 are MNHEY and SVGAGI. The CDR3 contains 13 residues. Here the CDR3 reads CASSQQGSGEQYF. In nucleotides, the CDR3 is TGTGCCAGCAGTCAGCAGGGTTCCGGCGAGCAGTACTTC.

The chain carries TRBV5-1 and TRBJ2-1; 13 bases align to TRBD2. From germline, CDR1 is SGHRS and CDR2 YFSETQ. The length of the CDR3 is 15 residues. The V segment lost 4 bases and the J segment 7 bases; nucleotides outside the gene matches: 5. The CDR3 nucleotides read TGCGCCAGCAGCGAGGGACTAGCGGGGAAAAATGAGCAGTTCTTC. Translated: CASSEGLAGKNEQFF.

The chain couples TRBV5-4 to TRBJ1-1; D is unclear. The germline V gene encodes CDR1 SGHNT and CDR2 YYREEE (reference sequence). The CDR3 sequence is 15 residues long. The V end was cut by 0 bases, the J end by 4 bases, with 13 bases between. The CDR3 DNA sequence: TGTGCCAGCAGCTTGGCAAGTCCCGGGCTCACTGAAGCTTTCTTT. It specifies CASSLASPGLTEAFF.

In DNA, the CDR3 is TGTGCCAGTAGTTGGGGACAGCCCCTCTGGGAGCAGTTCTTC. It codes for CASSWGQPLWEQFF. V and J are TRBV19 and TRBJ2-1, with 7 bases matching TRBD1. Germline-derived CDR1 and CDR2 are LNHDA and SQIVND (reference sequence). The CDR3 has 14 amino acids. Trimming at V came to 5 bases and at J to 10 bases, leaving 11 bases not matched to a gene.

There are a few counts of this clone. The chain employs TRBV10-2 and TRBJ1-5, with unresolved D. With 2 bases removed from V and 5 bases from J, the gap between germline ends came to 10 bases. There are 14 residues in the CDR3. The germline V gene has CDR1 WSHSY and CDR2 SAAADI. In DNA form, the CDR3 reads TGCGCCAGCAGTGAGCAGTCGGCGGATCAGCCCCAGCATTTT. As protein: CASSEQSADQPQHF.

The J gene is TRBJ2-6, the V gene TRBV27; no clear D gene. The CDR3 has 15 residues. Trimming shortened V by 6 bases and J by 0 bases, and 9 bases separated the two germline ends. Germline V gives CDR1 MNHEY, CDR2 SMNVEV (reference sequence). The DNA of the CDR3 is TGTGCCAGCAGGAGTACAAACTCTGGGGCCAACGTCCTGACTTTC. It specifies CASRSTNSGANVLTF.

This clone has more than one count but fewer than ten. This sequence joins TRBV28 and TRBJ1-1; no reliable D call. Germline CDR1 MDHEN, CDR2 SYDVKM. The CDR3 has 13 amino acids. The V end lost 3 bases, the J end lost 4 bases, and 9 bases lay between the germline ends. CDR3: CASSFPTVTEAFF. In DNA form, the CDR3 reads TGTGCCAGCAGTTTCCCTACTGTCACTGAAGCTTTCTTT.

J is TRBJ2-5 and V is TRBV5-1; D unresolved. Per germline, CDR1 SGHRS and CDR2 YFSETQ. This CDR3 is built from 15 residues. V gave up 3 bases and J gave up 7 bases, with 19 bases separating them. CDR3 loop: CASSSPDQDRGTQYF. CDR3 in DNA: TGCGCCAGCAGCTCCCCGGACCAGGATCGAGGGACCCAGTACTTC. Together with reference TRBV5-1 and TRBJ2-5, the CDR3 gives the full variable domain: KAGVTQTPRYLIKTRGQQVTLSCSPISGHRSVSWYQQTPGQGLQFLFEYFSETQRNKGNFPGRFSGRQFSNSRSEMNVSTLELGDSALYLCASSSPDQDRGTQYFGPGTRLLVL.

This rearrangement joins TRBV6-1 to TRBJ1-5, with 8 bases matching TRBD1. This CDR3 has 14 residues. Per the germline V gene, CDR1 is MNHNS and CDR2 is SASEGT. V shed 10 bases, J shed 5 bases, and the junction held 10 bases outside the gene matches. In nucleotides, the CDR3 is TGTGCCACCGGACAGGGCGGGATCTATCAGCCCCAGCATTTT. Encoded protein: CATGQGGIYQPQHF.

This clone appeared a single time. The chain uses TRBV13 and TRBJ2-7, with D perhaps TRBD2 (5 bases). The V end was cut by 5 bases, the J end by 6 bases, with 17 bases between. Germline lookup yields CDR1 PRHDT and CDR2 FYEKMQ (reference sequence). This CDR3 has 14 amino acids. CDR3 coding DNA: TGTGCCAGCAGCGGCCGCCCGAGGGTCGGCGAGCAGTACTTC. Its protein product is CASSGRPRVGEQYF.

The chain has TRBV28 and TRBJ1-4; D is undetermined. Trimming shortened V by 5 bases and J by 5 bases, and 9 bases separated the two germline ends. Germline CDR1 MDHEN, CDR2 SYDVKM. The CDR3 has 13 amino acids. CDR3 loop: CASSASLNEKLFF. DNA of the CDR3: TGTGCCAGCAGTGCAAGCTTAAATGAAAAACTGTTTTTT.

The chain carries TRBV10-3 and TRBJ1-2; TRBD1 agrees at 8 bases. CDR1 and CDR2 (germline): ENHRY, SYGVKD. J gave up 8 bases and V 8 bases, and 7 bases lay outside the gene matches. This CDR3 is 12 amino acids long. The CDR3 spells CAIGGQGGGYTF. In DNA form, the CDR3 reads TGTGCCATCGGAGGACAGGGCGGAGGCTACACCTTC.

V usage is TRBV5-1 and J usage is TRBJ2-3; tentatively, D is TRBD1 or TRBD2 (5 bases each). CDR3 length: 15 residues. Germline values: CDR1 SGHRS, CDR2 YFSETQ. Trimming cost V 3 bases and J 0 bases, with 11 bases left between them. The CDR3 coding sequence is TGCGCCAGCAGCTGGGACCCTTATAGCACAGATACGCAGTATTTT. Translating gives CASSWDPYSTDTQYF.

The chain combines TRBV19 with TRBJ1-5, with D unresolved. In germline, CDR1 is LNHDA, CDR2 SQIVND (reference sequence). V was cut by 6 bases and J by 9 bases, with 12 bases left in between. The CDR3 spans 12 residues. CDR3 DNA sequence: TGTGCCAGTAGCCTGACTAGAGGGCCCCAGCATTTT. Amino acids: CASSLTRGPQHF. Based on the CDR3 plus reference TRBV19 and TRBJ1-5, the full variable domain is DGGITQSPKYLFRKEGQNVTLSCEQNLNHDAMYWYRQDPGQGLRLIYYSQIVNDFQKGDIAEGYSVSREKKESFPLTVTSAQKNPTAFYLCASSLTRGPQHFGDGTRLSIL.

This clone was counted a few times. This same CDR3 is encoded by further DNA sequences in the sample. This sequence joins TRBV18 and TRBJ1-2, with 7 bases identical to TRBD1. Germline V gene data show CDR1 as KGHSH and CDR2 as LQKENI. The CDR3 is made up of 13 amino acids. V lost 2 bases to trimming and J lost 3 bases; unmatched junction nucleotides: 0. The CDR3 region is CASSPGQDYGYTF. The CDR3 DNA reads TGTGCCAGCTCACCAGGACAGGACTATGGCTACACCTTC.

The gene calls are TRBV10-2 and TRBJ1-2, with D perhaps matching TRBD1 (6 bases). CDR1 is WSHSY and CDR2 is SAAADI in the germline V gene. The CDR3 is 13 amino acids. V gave up 6 bases and J gave up 7 bases, with 15 bases separating them. The CDR3 DNA is TGCGCCAGCAGGCCTCACAGGGAAGGTGGCTACACCTTC. Its protein product is CASRPHREGGYTF.

The V and J genes are TRBV11-2 and TRBJ1-1; TRBD1 aligns across 11 bases. V lost 1 base and J lost 5; bases outside the gene matches: 9. Per germline, CDR1 SGHAT and CDR2 FQNNGV. This CDR3 is 17 amino acids long. CDR3 protein: CASSLVGTGGFETEAFF. The CDR3 DNA sequence: TGTGCCAGCAGCTTAGTGGGGACAGGGGGTTTCGAAACTGAAGCTTTCTTT.

The genes are TRBV11-1 and TRBJ2-2, with 10 bases identical to TRBD1. The CDR3 sequence is 16 residues long. The germline V gene encodes CDR1 SGHAT and CDR2 FQDESV (reference sequence). The V gene end was trimmed by 5 bases and the J gene end by 3 bases; junction bases not matched to a gene: 6. The CDR3 loop is CASSLRTGGYTGELFF. The CDR3 DNA is TGTGCCAGCAGCCTCCGGACAGGGGGATACACCGGGGAGCTGTTTTTT.